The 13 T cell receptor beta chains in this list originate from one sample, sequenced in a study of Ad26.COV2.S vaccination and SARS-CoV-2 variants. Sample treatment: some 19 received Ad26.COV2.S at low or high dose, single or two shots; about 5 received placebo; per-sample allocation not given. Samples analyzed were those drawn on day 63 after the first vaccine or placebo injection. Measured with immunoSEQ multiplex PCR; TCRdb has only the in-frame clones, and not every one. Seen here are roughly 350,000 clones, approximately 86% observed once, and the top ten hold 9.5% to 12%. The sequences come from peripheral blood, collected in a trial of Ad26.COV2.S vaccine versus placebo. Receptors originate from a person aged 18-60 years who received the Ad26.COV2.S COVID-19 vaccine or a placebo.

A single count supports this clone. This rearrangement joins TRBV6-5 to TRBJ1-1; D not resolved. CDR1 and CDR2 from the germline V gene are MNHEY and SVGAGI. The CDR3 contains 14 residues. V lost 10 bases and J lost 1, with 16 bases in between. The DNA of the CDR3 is TGTGCCACGACCCAAATTTTAGGGAACACTGAAGCTTTCTTT. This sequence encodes CATTQILGNTEAFF.

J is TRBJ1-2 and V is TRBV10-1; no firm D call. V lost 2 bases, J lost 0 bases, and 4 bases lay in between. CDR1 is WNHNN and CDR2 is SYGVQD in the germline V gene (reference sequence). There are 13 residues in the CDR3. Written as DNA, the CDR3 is TGCGCCAGCAGTGAGCGGACTAACTATGGCTACACCTTC. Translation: CASSERTNYGYTF.

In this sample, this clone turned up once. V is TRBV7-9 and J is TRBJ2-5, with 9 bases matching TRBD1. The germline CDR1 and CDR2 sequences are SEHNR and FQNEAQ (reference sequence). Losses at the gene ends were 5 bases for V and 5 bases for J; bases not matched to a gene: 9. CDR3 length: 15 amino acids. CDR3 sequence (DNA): TGTGCCAGCAGCACAGGACAGGGGACGAGGGAGACCCAGTACTTC. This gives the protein CASSTGQGTRETQYF.

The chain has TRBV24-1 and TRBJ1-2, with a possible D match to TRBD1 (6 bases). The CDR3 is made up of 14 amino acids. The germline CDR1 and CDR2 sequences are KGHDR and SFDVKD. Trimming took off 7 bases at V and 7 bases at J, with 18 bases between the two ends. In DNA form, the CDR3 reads TGTGCCACCAGCCCCTCGGGGGCGCTTTTTGGCTACACCTTC. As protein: CATSPSGALFGYTF.

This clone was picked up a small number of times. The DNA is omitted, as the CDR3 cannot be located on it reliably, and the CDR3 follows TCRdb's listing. CDR3: CASSTSLRYNSPLHF. The chain is built from TRBV27 and TRBJ1-6. The CDR3 spans 15 amino acids, including both terminal residues. CDR1 MNHEY and CDR2 SMNVEV come from the germline V gene (reference sequence).

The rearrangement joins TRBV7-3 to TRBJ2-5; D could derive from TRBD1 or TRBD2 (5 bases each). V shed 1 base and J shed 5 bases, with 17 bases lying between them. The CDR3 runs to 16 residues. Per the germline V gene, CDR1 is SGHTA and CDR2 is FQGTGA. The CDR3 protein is CASSLNSLGVLETQYF. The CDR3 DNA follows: TGTGCCAGCAGCTTAAATAGCTTGGGGGTTCTGGAGACCCAGTACTTC. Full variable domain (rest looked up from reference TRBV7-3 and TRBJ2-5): GAGVSQTPSNKVTEKGKYVELRCDPISGHTALYWYRQSLGQGPEFLIYFQGTGAADDSGLPNDRFFAVRPEGSVSTLKIQRTERGDSAVYLCASSLNSLGVLETQYFGPGTRLLVL.

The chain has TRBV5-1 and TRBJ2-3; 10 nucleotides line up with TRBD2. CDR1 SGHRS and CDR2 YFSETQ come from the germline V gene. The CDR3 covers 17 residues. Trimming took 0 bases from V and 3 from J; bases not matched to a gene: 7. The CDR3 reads CASSLALQRGGTDTQYF. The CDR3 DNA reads TGCGCCAGCAGCTTGGCCCTACAGCGGGGGGGAACAGATACGCAGTATTTT.

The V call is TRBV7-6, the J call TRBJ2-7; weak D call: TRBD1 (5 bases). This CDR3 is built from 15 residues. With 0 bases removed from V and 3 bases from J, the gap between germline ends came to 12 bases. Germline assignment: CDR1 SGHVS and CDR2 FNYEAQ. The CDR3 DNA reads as TGTGCCAGCAGCTTAGCGCGAGGCCAGGGCTACGAGCAGTACTTC. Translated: CASSLARGQGYEQYF.

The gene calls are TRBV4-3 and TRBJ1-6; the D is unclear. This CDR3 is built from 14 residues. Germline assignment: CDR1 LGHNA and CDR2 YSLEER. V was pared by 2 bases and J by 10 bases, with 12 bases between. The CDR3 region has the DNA TGCGCCAGCAGCCAAAGCTGGACGTTATCACCCCTCCACTTT. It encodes CASSQSWTLSPLHF.

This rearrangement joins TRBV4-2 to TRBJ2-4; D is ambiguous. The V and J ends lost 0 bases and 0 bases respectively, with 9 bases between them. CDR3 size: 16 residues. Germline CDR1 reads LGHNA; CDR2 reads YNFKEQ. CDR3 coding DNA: TGTGCCAGCAGCCAAGAGGCTACTTTAGCCAAAAACATTCAGTACTTC. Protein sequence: CASSQEATLAKNIQYF.

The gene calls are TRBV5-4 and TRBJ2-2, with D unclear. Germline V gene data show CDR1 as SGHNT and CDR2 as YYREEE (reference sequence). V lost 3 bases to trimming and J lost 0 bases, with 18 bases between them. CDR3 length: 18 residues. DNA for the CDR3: TGTGCCAGCAGCTCAACCGGTTCAGGCAGGACGAACACCGGGGAGCTGTTTTTT. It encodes CASSSTGSGRTNTGELFF. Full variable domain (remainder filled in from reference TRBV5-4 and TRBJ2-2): ETGVTQSPTHLIKTRGQQVTLRCSSQSGHNTVSWYQQALGQGPQFIFQYYREEENGRGNFPPRFSGLQFPNYSSELNVNALELDDSALYLCASSSTGSGRTNTGELFFGEGSRLTVL.

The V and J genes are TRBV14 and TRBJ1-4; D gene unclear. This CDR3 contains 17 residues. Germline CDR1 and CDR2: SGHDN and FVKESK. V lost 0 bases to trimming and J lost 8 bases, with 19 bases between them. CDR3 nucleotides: TGTGCCAGCAGCCAAGAAAAAAGGGTAACGTTATGGGAAAAACTGTTTTTT. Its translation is CASSQEKRVTLWEKLFF.

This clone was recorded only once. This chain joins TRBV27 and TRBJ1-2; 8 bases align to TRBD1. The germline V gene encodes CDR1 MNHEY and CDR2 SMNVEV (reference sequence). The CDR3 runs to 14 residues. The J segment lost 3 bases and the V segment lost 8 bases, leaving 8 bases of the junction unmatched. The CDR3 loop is CASSSGQGYYGYTF. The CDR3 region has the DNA TGTGCCAGCTCATCCGGACAGGGTTACTATGGCTACACCTTC.